This entry lists 14 T cell receptor beta chains sequenced from one sample in a study of T cells in localized non-small cell lung cancer. Only in-frame clones appear in the TCRdb table, and some are missing; sequencing was by immunoSEQ multiplex PCR. Among tens of thousands of clones listed, around 92% were seen once. The sample was peripheral blood mononuclear cells, taken before any cancer treatment. These receptors were collected from a woman aged 40 to 75 with stage III lung adenocarcinoma.

The chain carries TRBV29-1 and TRBJ2-1; possibly TRBD2 for D (6 bases). The V end was cut by 4 bases, the J end by 5 bases, with 15 bases between. This CDR3 spans 14 amino acids. Germline CDR1 reads SQVTM; CDR2 reads ANQGSEA. The CDR3 is CSVAEDGGNNEQFF. The CDR3 coding sequence is TGCAGCGTTGCAGAGGACGGGGGTAACAATGAGCAGTTCTTC.

This chain uses TRBV2 with TRBJ2-3, with 9 nucleotides matching TRBD1. The CDR3 is 15 amino acids. The germline gives CDR1 SNHLY, CDR2 FYNNEI. Unmatched junction bases numbered 9, after V lost 7 bases and J lost 4 bases. The CDR3 region has the DNA TGTGCCAGCATTAGAATGGGACAGGGCTCAGATACGCAGTATTTT. Encoded protein: CASIRMGQGSDTQYF.

The chain uses TRBV6-1 and TRBJ1-2; D possibly corresponds to TRBD1 (5 bases). V lost 1 base to trimming and J lost 7 bases, with 13 bases between them. The CDR3 is made up of 14 amino acids. CDR1 and CDR2 (germline): MNHNS, SASEGT. The CDR3 region has the DNA TGTGCCAGCAGTGAAGGACGAGGGGCCGTTGGCTACACCTTC. As protein: CASSEGRGAVGYTF.

This chain links TRBV6-5 with TRBJ2-7; 8 bases are a match to TRBD2. CDR3 length: 14 residues. The trim removed 5 bases at V and 1 base at J, leaving 4 bases unmatched. The germline CDR1 and CDR2 sequences are MNHEY and SVGAGI. For the CDR3, the DNA is TGTGCCAGCAGTCGGACTAGCAGATCCTACGAGCAGTACTTC. Its translation is CASSRTSRSYEQYF.

V usage is TRBV5-1 and J usage is TRBJ2-5; D remains unclear. V lost 4 bases, J lost 5 bases, and 15 bases lay in between. Germline V CDR1 and CDR2: SGHRS, YFSETQ. This CDR3 comprises 14 residues. The CDR3 loop reads CASSPPPNTETQYF. The CDR3 DNA reads as TGCGCCAGCAGCCCCCCCCCAAACACGGAGACCCAGTACTTC.

The rearrangement links TRBV6-1 to TRBJ2-1; the match to TRBD2 covers 12 bases. The CDR3 is 16 amino acids. Germline lookup yields CDR1 MNHNS and CDR2 SASEGT. Germline trimming cut 3 bases from V and 3 bases from J; bases unmatched to any gene: 3. For the CDR3, the DNA is TGTGCCAGCAGTGATGGACTAGCGGGGATCTACAATGAGCAGTTCTTC. Protein sequence: CASSDGLAGIYNEQFF.

This clone was recorded once. The V call is TRBV28, the J call TRBJ2-1; D gene uncertain. V was cut by 6 bases and J by 4 bases, with 4 bases left in between. The germline V gene encodes CDR1 MDHEN and CDR2 SYDVKM. The CDR3 has 11 residues. CDR3 amino acids: CASRVYNEQFF. The CDR3 DNA sequence: TGTGCCAGCAGGGTATACAATGAGCAGTTCTTC.

The chain employs TRBV30 and TRBJ1-5; D is ambiguous. V was trimmed by 1 base and J by 4 bases, leaving 8 bases between them. The V gene's germline CDR1 is GTSNPN and CDR2 SVGIG (reference sequence). The CDR3 runs to 13 residues. The CDR3 sequence: CAWSEHLNQPQHF. In DNA form, the CDR3 reads TGTGCCTGGAGTGAACACTTGAATCAGCCCCAGCATTTT.

The chain joins TRBV5-1 to TRBJ2-6; unclear D gene. Trimming removed 1 base from V and 3 bases from J, with 5 bases in between. Germline CDR1 is SGHRS and CDR2 is YFSETQ. The CDR3 sequence is 14 residues long. The CDR3 coding sequence is TGCGCCAGCAGCTTGTTAGGTGGGGCCAACGTCCTGACTTTC. Translated, it gives CASSLLGGANVLTF.

CDR3 coding DNA: TGTGCCAGCAGTCTCCCACCCGCGGGCAATGAGCAGTTCTTC. It specifies CASSLPPAGNEQFF. This sequence joins TRBV28 and TRBJ2-1, with D tentatively TRBD2 (5 bases). Germline V gene lookup returns CDR1 MDHEN and CDR2 SYDVKM. The germline V and J ends were trimmed by 5 bases and 6 bases, with 14 bases remaining between them. This CDR3 is 14 amino acids long.

V usage is TRBV2 and J usage is TRBJ2-4; D assignment may be TRBD1 or TRBD2 (6 bases each). Trimming cost V 9 bases and J 8 bases, with 17 bases left between them. The CDR3 runs 13 residues. Germline V gene data show CDR1 as SNHLY and CDR2 as FYNNEI. The CDR3 DNA follows: TGTGCCAGTTCCGAGGGGGGAGTTGACATTCAGTACTTC. It is translated as CASSEGGVDIQYF.

This chain joins TRBV28 and TRBJ1-5; possible D gene TRBD1, 5 bases. Per germline, CDR1 MDHEN and CDR2 SYDVKM. The CDR3 spans 15 residues. The germline V and J ends were trimmed by 2 bases and 5 bases, with 13 bases remaining between them. The CDR3 region is CASSLPTGGYQPQHF. The DNA for the CDR3 is TGTGCCAGCAGTTTACCGACGGGGGGATATCAGCCCCAGCATTTT.

This sequence joins TRBV10-3 and TRBJ2-5; TRBD2 agrees at 7 bases. This CDR3 is 16 amino acids long. The germline CDR1 and CDR2 sequences are ENHRY and SYGVKD. Trimming removed 4 bases from V and 1 base from J; junction bases left unmatched: 9. CDR3 nucleotides: TGTGCCATCAGTGGGGCGACTAGCCTCGGCCAAGAGACCCAGTACTTC. This encodes CAISGATSLGQETQYF.

This clone was counted only a few times. The chain is built from TRBV7-6 and TRBJ2-2; D is uncertain. Germline CDR1 is SGHVS and CDR2 is FNYEAQ. V was pared by 2 bases and J by 2 bases, with 0 bases between. The CDR3 spans 12 residues. CDR3 DNA: TGTGCCAGCAGCTTAAACACCGGGGAGCTGTTTTTT. It translates to CASSLNTGELFF.